One TCR beta chain is described in this entry. Its cognate antigen is unknown. V shed 5 bases and J 2 bases; nucleotides not matched to a gene: 6. Germline loops: CDR1 MDHEN, CDR2 SYDVKM. The CDR3 is 15 residues long. Each of the donors was a healthy bone marrow donor. The data are from a study of cytomegalovirus exposure and HLA in healthy donors. Whole-study results and caveats: The majority of TCR sequences were rare, yet some public TCRs appeared in many donors. It was fewer than 200 TCR beta chains that were listed as cytomegalovirus-associated.

Primers: 60 Vbeta forward and 13 Jbeta reverse. Generated by immunoSEQ multiplex PCR, the TCRdb table keeps only in-frame clones and is missing some. Of approximately 86,000 clones listed, around 75% are singletons. The chain carries TRBV28 and TRBJ1-5; 7 bases are shared with TRBD1. The receptor was isolated from a man aged 40-49 years in good health and CMV-seronegative. The specimen was PBMCs. The CDR3 protein is CASSLPGTGNQPQHF. The CDR3 DNA reads as TGTGCCAGCAGTCTCCCCGGGACAGGCAATCAGCCCCAGCATTTT. The entire variable domain, with the rest obtained from reference TRBV28 and TRBJ1-5, is as follows: DVKVTQSSRYLVKRTGEKVFLECVQDMDHENMFWYRQDPGLGLRLIYFSYDVKMKEKGDIPEGYSVSREKKERFSLILESASTNQTSMYLCASSLPGTGNQPQHFGDGTRLSIL.